Listed here are 27 T cell receptor beta chains from one sample, sequenced in a study of T cells after yellow fever vaccination. TCRdb reanalysed the 5' RACE reads using MiXCR and keeps one entry per CDR3 protein. The sample lists around 330,000 distinct CDR3 sequences, around 3.9% seen once, with around a quarter in the top ten. The sample in question was PBMCs, obtained on the day of the yellow fever booster vaccination. All receptors derive from a man younger than 35 who received the YFV17D yellow fever vaccine.

The rearrangement joins TRBV2 to TRBJ2-7, with TRBD1 matching over 9 bases. CDR3 size: 15 residues. In germline, CDR1 is SNHLY, CDR2 FYNNEI. The CDR3 protein is CASSAPGQGSSEQYV. Written as DNA, the CDR3 is TGTGCCAGCAGCGCGCCGGGACAGGGCTCCTCCGAGCAGTACGTC.

This clonotype was counted ten times or more. The V gene is TRBV29-1, the J gene TRBJ2-7; D is perhaps TRBD2 (5 bases). CDR3 length: 16 amino acids. Deletions cut 8 bases from V and 4 bases from J, with 27 bases between. Germline V CDR1 and CDR2: SQVTM, ANQGSEA. As DNA, the CDR3 is TGCAGCCCCATGGCCGTGTGGGCAGCTACGGGGTACGAGCAGTACGTC. It specifies CSPMAVWAATGYEQYV.

The sample holds many counts of this clonotype. The chain uses TRBV7-2 and TRBJ1-5; D unresolved. Germline-derived CDR1 and CDR2 are SGHTA and FQGNSA. There are 16 residues in the CDR3. Trimming took off 2 bases at V and 1 base at J, with 12 bases between the two ends. The CDR3 protein is CASSLYGVRSNQPQHF. The CDR3, as DNA: TGTGCCAGCAGCTTATACGGTGTTCGCAGCAATCAGCCCCAGCATTTT. Drawing the rest from reference TRBV7-2 and TRBJ1-5, the complete variable domain is GAGVSQSPSNKVTEKGKDVELRCDPISGHTALYWYRQSLGQGLEFLIYFQGNSAPDKSGLPSDRFSAERTGGSVSTLTIQRTQQEDSAVYLCASSLYGVRSNQPQHFGDGTRLSIL.

This clonotype was seen ten or more times. The chain has TRBV18 and TRBJ2-7; 9 bases agree with TRBD1. Germline V lookup: CDR1 KGHSH, CDR2 LQKENI. This CDR3 region has 14 residues. V trimming: 1 base; J trimming: 2 bases; junction bases outside the gene matches: 0. CDR3 loop: CASSPRTGAYEQYF. The CDR3 bases are TGTGCCAGCTCACCACGGACAGGGGCCTACGAGCAGTACTTC.

This clonotype was observed many times. The chain recombines TRBV5-1 with TRBJ2-2; 9 bases align to TRBD2. The CDR3 has 15 amino acids. J was trimmed by 4 bases and V by 2 bases; bases with no gene match: 3. Germline V lookup: CDR1 SGHRS, CDR2 YFSETQ. CDR3 amino acids: CASSFGLAFTGELFF. CDR3 DNA: TGCGCCAGCAGCTTCGGACTAGCGTTCACCGGGGAGCTGTTTTTT.

The table lists this clonotype with many counts. The gene calls are TRBV7-9 and TRBJ2-1; D perhaps matches TRBD1 (6 bases). Germline-derived CDR1 and CDR2 are SEHNR and FQNEAQ (reference sequence). There are 14 residues in the CDR3. The V end was cut by 7 bases, the J end by 8 bases, with 18 bases between. CDR3 region: CASTTRSGTHEQFF. The CDR3 bases are TGTGCCAGCACAACCCGATCCGGGACACATGAGCAGTTCTTC.

This clonotype was detected many times. This chain joins TRBV20-1 and TRBJ1-1, with 8 bases fitting TRBD1. The CDR3 has 14 residues. Per germline, CDR1 DFQATT and CDR2 SNEGSKA (reference sequence). Trimming at V came to 3 bases and at J to 3 bases, leaving 6 bases not matched to a gene. The CDR3 reads CSARGTGSYTEAFF. For the CDR3, the DNA is TGCAGTGCTAGGGGGACAGGCTCTTACACTGAAGCTTTCTTT.

The DNA of the CDR3 is TGTGCCAGCAGCAACCCCGCGACGGGGGGTTCAGATACGCAGTATTTT. Residues: CASSNPATGGSDTQYF. The chain has TRBV4-2 and TRBJ2-3; 7 nucleotides match TRBD2. CDR1 is LGHNA, CDR2 YNFKEQ, per germline. V lost 5 bases, J lost 4 bases, and 12 bases stayed unmatched. The CDR3 covers 16 residues.

There are a few counts of this clonotype. The chain employs TRBV15 and TRBJ2-5, with unresolved D. The germline V gene has CDR1 LNHNV and CDR2 YYDKDF (reference sequence). CDR3 length: 14 amino acids. Deletions cut 6 bases from V and 0 bases from J, with 11 bases between. CDR3 sequence reads: CATRPSEDQETQYF. The DNA of the CDR3 is TGTGCCACCAGGCCGTCCGAAGACCAAGAGACCCAGTACTTC.

This clonotype was detected many times. The chain recombines TRBV10-3 with TRBJ1-2; no firm D call. Trimming stripped 2 bases from V and 7 bases from J, with 11 bases between. The germline CDR1 and CDR2 sequences are ENHRY and SYGVKD. The CDR3 covers 13 residues. The chain's CDR3 is CAISEGEAGGYTF. Here the CDR3 DNA reads TGTGCCATCAGTGAGGGGGAAGCGGGTGGCTACACCTTC.

This clonotype was recorded many times. This chain links TRBV11-2 with TRBJ2-2; 9 nucleotides agree with TRBD1. This CDR3 has 16 amino acids. Trimming took 8 bases from V and 2 from J; bases not matched to a gene: 9. Germline values: CDR1 SGHAT, CDR2 FQNNGV. This chain's CDR3 is CASGSPQGANTGELFF. CDR3 DNA: TGTGCCAGCGGGTCCCCACAGGGGGCCAACACCGGGGAGCTGTTTTTT.

In this sample, this clonotype turned up a few times. The chain uses TRBV7-2 and TRBJ2-7; 9 bases fit TRBD2. This CDR3 spans 14 amino acids. The V and J ends lost 6 bases and 9 bases, in that order; junction bases with no gene match: 12. Germline CDR1 reads SGHTA; CDR2 reads FQGNSA. The CDR3 bases are TGTGCCAGCAGTTCAAACCCTAGCGGGGAGGGGCAGTACTTC. Translating gives CASSSNPSGEGQYF.

This clonotype was found many times. The rearrangement uses TRBV5-1 and TRBJ2-7, with unresolved D. The CDR3 is 15 residues long. V lost 4 bases and J lost 0, with 14 bases in between. Germline loops: CDR1 SGHRS, CDR2 YFSETQ. As DNA, the CDR3 is TGCGCCAGCAGCCCCTCCCCTACACCCTCCTACGAGCAGTACGTC. Translated, it gives CASSPSPTPSYEQYV.

This clonotype was seen at least ten times. This chain joins TRBV20-1 and TRBJ2-7; either TRBD1 or TRBD2 may supply D (5 bases each). V lost 4 bases and J 0 bases, leaving 16 bases between the germline ends. Germline V CDR1 and CDR2: DFQATT, SNEGSKA (reference sequence). The CDR3 sequence is 15 residues long. The CDR3 region has the DNA TGCAGTGCTAATCTACCCGGGGCTAGCTCCTACGAGCAGTACTTC. Protein sequence: CSANLPGASSYEQYF.

The chain is built from TRBV25-1 and TRBJ2-7, with D perhaps given as TRBD1 or TRBD2 (5 bases each). Germline-derived CDR1 and CDR2 are MGHDK and SYGVNS. The CDR3 consists of 14 residues. The ends were cut back, 5 bases at V and 1 base at J, with 12 bases in the middle. DNA for the CDR3: TGTGCCAGCAGTTTCCGGGACCCTTCCTACGAGCAGTACGTC. It specifies CASSFRDPSYEQYV.

This clonotype was seen at least ten times. The rearrangement joins TRBV5-1 to TRBJ2-3; D gene unclear. CDR3 length: 15 amino acids. The germline CDR1 and CDR2 sequences are SGHRS and YFSETQ. V was pared by 4 bases and J by 0 bases, with 12 bases between. CDR3 sequence: CASSQRSASTDTQYF. CDR3 sequence (DNA): TGCGCCAGCAGCCAAAGAAGTGCTAGCACAGATACGCAGTATTTT.

The table lists this clonotype with many counts. This chain links TRBV7-9 with TRBJ2-5; D may match TRBD1 or TRBD2 (6 bases each). Germline V CDR1 and CDR2: SEHNR, FQNEAQ (reference sequence). Trimming removed 5 bases at V and 5 bases at J, with 33 bases between. The CDR3 spans 20 residues. CDR3 in amino acids: CASSPKMGARTTLAWETQYF. The CDR3 DNA is TGTGCCAGCAGCCCCAAGATGGGGGCTAGGACTACATTGGCGTGGGAGACCCAGTACTTC.

The chain combines TRBV5-5 with TRBJ2-2; D is uncertain. Germline V lookup: CDR1 SGHKS, CDR2 YYEKEE (reference sequence). The V and J ends lost 2 bases and 8 bases respectively, with 7 bases between them. CDR3 length: 12 residues. CDR3 coding DNA: TGTGCCAGCAGCTTAGCGCATGGGGAGCTGTTTTTT. Encoded protein: CASSLAHGELFF.

The chain uses TRBV5-1 and TRBJ2-2; 9 nucleotides match TRBD1. From germline, CDR1 is SGHRS and CDR2 YFSETQ. The CDR3 sequence is 15 residues long. Germline trimming cut 5 bases from V and 4 bases from J; bases unmatched to any gene: 6. CDR3 amino acids: CASRIGQGLTGELFF. The CDR3 nucleotides are TGCGCCAGCAGAATCGGACAGGGGCTCACCGGGGAGCTGTTTTTT.

This clonotype was detected many times. DNA for the CDR3: TGCGCCAGCCAAAGAGGATCTGGTAACACTCAAGAGACCCAGTACTTC. Encoded protein: CASQRGSGNTQETQYF. The chain couples TRBV5-1 to TRBJ2-5; D is unclear. The germline CDR1 and CDR2 sequences are SGHRS and YFSETQ. The CDR3 length is 16 residues. The V end lost 7 bases, the J end lost 2 bases, and 21 bases lay between the germline ends.

The sample holds a few counts of this clonotype. The chain uses TRBV5-4 and TRBJ2-2, with 8 bases lining up with TRBD1. The germline V gene encodes CDR1 SGHNT and CDR2 YYREEE (reference sequence). This CDR3 has 15 residues. V shed 4 bases, J shed 2 bases, and the junction held 4 bases outside the gene matches. CDR3 coding DNA: TGTGCCAGCAGCCGGGGACAGGATAACACCGGGGAGCTGTTTTTT. Protein sequence: CASSRGQDNTGELFF.

This clonotype was picked up many times. The rearrangement uses TRBV20-1 and TRBJ2-4, with 7 positions matching TRBD1. CDR3 length: 16 amino acids. Looked up from germline, CDR1 is DFQATT and CDR2 is SNEGSKA (reference sequence). V lost 6 bases to trimming and J lost 0 bases; unmatched junction nucleotides: 11. The CDR3 sequence: CSAHKGALLAKNIQYF. In DNA form, the CDR3 reads TGCAGTGCCCACAAGGGGGCTTTACTAGCCAAAAACATTCAGTACTTC.

There are many counts of this clonotype. The genes are TRBV5-1 and TRBJ2-3, with D possibly TRBD2 on 5 matching bases. Trimming removed 2 bases at V and 2 bases at J, with 12 bases between. This CDR3 is 15 amino acids long. Germline V gene sequence: CDR1 SGHRS, CDR2 YFSETQ. CDR3 in DNA: TGCGCCAGCAGCTTCAGCGGCGCATACACAGATACGCAGTATTTT. Amino acids: CASSFSGAYTDTQYF. Looking up the rest from reference TRBV5-1 and TRBJ2-3 gives the full variable domain: KAGVTQTPRYLIKTRGQQVTLSCSPISGHRSVSWYQQTPGQGLQFLFEYFSETQRNKGNFPGRFSGRQFSNSRSEMNVSTLELGDSALYLCASSFSGAYTDTQYFGPGTRLTVL.

This clonotype was counted ten times or more. The rearrangement uses TRBV7-2 and TRBJ2-2; D might be TRBD2 (6 bases). The CDR3 extends over 14 amino acids. Deletions cut 1 base from V and 4 bases from J, with 7 bases between. Germline CDR1 and CDR2: SGHTA and FQGNSA. CDR3 nucleotide sequence: TGTGCCAGCAGCTTAGGGCGGGGCACCGGGGAGCTGTTTTTT. Protein sequence: CASSLGRGTGELFF. Looking up the rest from reference TRBV7-2 and TRBJ2-2 gives the full variable domain: GAGVSQSPSNKVTEKGKDVELRCDPISGHTALYWYRQSLGQGLEFLIYFQGNSAPDKSGLPSDRFSAERTGGSVSTLTIQRTQQEDSAVYLCASSLGRGTGELFFGEGSRLTVL.

CDR3 sequence: CAWLAGTGELFF. The CDR3 bases are TGTGCCTGGCTGGCAGGCACCGGGGAGCTGTTTTTT. J is TRBJ2-2 and V is TRBV7-9; D is uncertain. With 11 bases removed from V and 4 bases from J, the gap between germline ends came to 11 bases. The CDR3 contains 12 residues. In germline, CDR1 is SEHNR, CDR2 FQNEAQ (reference sequence).

The chain has TRBV4-1 and TRBJ1-4; tentatively, D is TRBD1 (5 bases). V was clipped by 4 bases and J by 11 bases, with 17 bases between them. CDR1 MGHRA and CDR2 YSYEKL come from the germline V gene. This CDR3 comprises 14 residues. CDR3 region: CASSRPDSLWKLFF. CDR3 DNA sequence: TGCGCCAGCAGCCGCCCAGACAGCCTCTGGAAACTGTTTTTT.

In this sample, this clonotype turned up many times. V is TRBV20-1 and J is TRBJ2-4, with D unresolved. V lost 4 bases, J lost 7 bases, and 17 bases lay in between. This CDR3 has 14 amino acids. In germline, CDR1 is DFQATT, CDR2 SNEGSKA (reference sequence). Written as DNA, the CDR3 is TGCAGTGCTAATGTCGGGCGGAATGGGAACATTCAGTACTTC. Translating it yields CSANVGRNGNIQYF.